This TCR beta chain was retrieved from a study of post-analysis software for immune sequencing data (dated by TCRdb to the mid-2010s). Context from the whole study: Recorded disease courses included relapsing-remitting, secondary progressive and progressive-relapsing multiple sclerosis, with some patients lacking subtype annotation. The patient repertoires were compared against approximately ten previously published healthy control repertoires obtained from donors aged roughly 6 to 28 years. A subset of samples was prepared in parallel using single-end sample barcoding, then pooled and co-amplified after Illumina adapter ligation. Overall results and qualifications from the work: Direct clustering with F measure revealed strong co-clustering of samples prepared in the same batch, which led to a batch-effect correction. Significantly lower normalized Chao1 diversity was found in multiple sclerosis patients than in controls, suggesting substantial peripheral T-cell clonal expansion. Significantly higher frequencies in patients than in controls were found for five or six TRBV segments, including TRBV5-6, TRBV5-1 and TRBV20-1. The control group was slightly older than the multiple sclerosis patient group.

Counted from cysteine to phenylalanine, this CDR3 has 13 amino acids. Just CDR3 DNA is preserved here, 39 bases in frame from base 1. The germline V gene (reference sequence) yields SEHNR for CDR1 and FQNEAQ for CDR2. V is reduced by 0 bases and J by 5 bases, leaving a spacing of 2 bases between them. On this clonotype: Its specific antigen is unknown. No qualities accompany the bases; no much larger clone lies one base away.

To demonstrate the VDJtools post-analysis software, TCR beta repertoires were profiled from the peripheral blood of 13 young patients with multiple sclerosis. The multiple sclerosis patients were children and adolescents ranging in age from roughly 6 to 15 years. Library construction relied on PCR. TCRdb names Illumina HiSeq 2500 as the instrument used. Unique molecular identifiers were incorporated into TCR beta cDNA libraries to reduce PCR and sequencing biases. Per 1 to 10 million input T cells, some 500,000 cDNA molecules were obtained, such that each molecule approximated one T cell. Patient libraries were prepared and sequenced with the same protocol used for the earlier healthy control dataset. Samples belonging to the same batch were prepared together, multiplexed and sequenced on a shared HiSeq lane. The authors' pipeline ran thus. MIGEC handled the raw barcoded reads, throwing out single-read molecular identifier groups before consensus assembly and CDR3 extraction. Clonotype tables were post-analysed with VDJtools, normalizing diversity by down-sampling all datasets to the smallest sample size. In repertoire overlap clustering, CDR3 amino acid sequences, but not nucleotide sequences, were matched to correct batch-related cross-sample contamination. In-frame beta chains were kept once TCRdb had trimmed the public reads at Q25 with fastp and called clones with MiXCR. Rows are unified per CDR3 protein, each entry keeping the most common DNA and genes. These V and J calls are TCRdb output, not the study's own analysis. Here the sample has about 540,000 distinct CDR3 sequences; 34% occur a single time. The top ten hold roughly 6% of the sample.

This receptor chain uses TRBV7-9 and TRBJ1-6; the D gene cannot be named for sure. The source of this sequence is a girl younger than 18 with multiple sclerosis. Material for sequencing was blood. The nucleotides are TGTGCCAGCAGCTTAGCCGATAATTCACCCCTCCACTTT. It translates to CASSLADNSPLHF.